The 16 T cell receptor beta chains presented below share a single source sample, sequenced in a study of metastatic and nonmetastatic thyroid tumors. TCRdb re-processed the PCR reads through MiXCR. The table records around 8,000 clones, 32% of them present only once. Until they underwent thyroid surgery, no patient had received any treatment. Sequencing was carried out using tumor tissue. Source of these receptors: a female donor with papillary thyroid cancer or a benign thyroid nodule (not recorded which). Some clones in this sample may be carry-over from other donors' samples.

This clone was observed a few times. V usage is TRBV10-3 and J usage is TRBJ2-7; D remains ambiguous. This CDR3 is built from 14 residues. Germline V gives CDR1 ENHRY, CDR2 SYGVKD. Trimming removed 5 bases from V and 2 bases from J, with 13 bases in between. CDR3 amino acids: CAISIDSTTYEQYF. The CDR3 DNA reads TGTGCCATCAGTATCGACTCGACCACCTACGAGCAGTACTTC.

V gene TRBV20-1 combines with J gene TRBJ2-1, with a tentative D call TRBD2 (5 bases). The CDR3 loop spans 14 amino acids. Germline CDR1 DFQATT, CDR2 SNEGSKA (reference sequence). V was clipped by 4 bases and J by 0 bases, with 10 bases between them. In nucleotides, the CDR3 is TGCAGTGCTAAGGACTTTAGCTCCTACAATGAGCAGTTCTTC. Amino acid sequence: CSAKDFSSYNEQFF.

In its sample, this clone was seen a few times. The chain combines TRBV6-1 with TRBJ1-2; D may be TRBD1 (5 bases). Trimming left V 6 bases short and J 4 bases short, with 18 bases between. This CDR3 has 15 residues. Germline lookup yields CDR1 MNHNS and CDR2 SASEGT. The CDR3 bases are TGTGCCAGCAGCCTGCGGCGGGGGGAGAGCTATGGCTACACCTTC. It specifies CASSLRRGESYGYTF.

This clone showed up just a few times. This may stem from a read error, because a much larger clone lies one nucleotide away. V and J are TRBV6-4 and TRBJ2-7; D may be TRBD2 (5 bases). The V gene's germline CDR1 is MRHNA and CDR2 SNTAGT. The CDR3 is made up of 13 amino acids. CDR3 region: CAGSWTPYCEQYF. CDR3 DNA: TGTGCCGGCAGTTGGACTCCGTACTGCGAGCAGTACTTC.

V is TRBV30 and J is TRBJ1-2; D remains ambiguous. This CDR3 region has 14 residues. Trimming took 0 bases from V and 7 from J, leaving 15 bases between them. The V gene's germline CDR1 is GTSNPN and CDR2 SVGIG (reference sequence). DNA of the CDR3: TGTGCCTGGAGTGTAAAGGGTAGTCGAGCTGGCTACACCTTC. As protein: CAWSVKGSRAGYTF.

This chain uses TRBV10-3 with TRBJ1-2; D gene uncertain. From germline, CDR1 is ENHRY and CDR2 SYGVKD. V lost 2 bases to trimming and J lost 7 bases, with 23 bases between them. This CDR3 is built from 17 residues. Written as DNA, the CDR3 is TGTGCCATCAGTGAGGAGATTGTCGCAGGACGGCCGGTTGGCTACACCTTC. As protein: CAISEEIVAGRPVGYTF.

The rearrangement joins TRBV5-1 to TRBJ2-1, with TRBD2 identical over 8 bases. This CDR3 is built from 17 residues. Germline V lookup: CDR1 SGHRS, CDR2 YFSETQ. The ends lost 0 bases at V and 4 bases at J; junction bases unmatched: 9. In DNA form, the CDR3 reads TGCGCCAGCAGCTTGGGCCCTCTAGCGGGTGGGTACAATGAGCAGTTCTTC. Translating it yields CASSLGPLAGGYNEQFF.

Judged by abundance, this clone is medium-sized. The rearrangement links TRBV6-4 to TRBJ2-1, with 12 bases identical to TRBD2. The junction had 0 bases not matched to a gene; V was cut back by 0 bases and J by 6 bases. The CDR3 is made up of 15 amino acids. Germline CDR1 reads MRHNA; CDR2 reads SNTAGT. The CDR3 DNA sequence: TGTGCCAGCAGTGACTCGACTAGCGGGAGCAATGAGCAGTTCTTC. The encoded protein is CASSDSTSGSNEQFF.

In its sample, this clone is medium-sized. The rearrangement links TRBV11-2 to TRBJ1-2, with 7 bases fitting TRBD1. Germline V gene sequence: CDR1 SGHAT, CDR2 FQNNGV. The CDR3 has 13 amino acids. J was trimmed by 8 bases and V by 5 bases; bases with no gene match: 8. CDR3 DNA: TGTGCCAGCAGCCACCAGGGGGAAGGGGGCTACACCTTC. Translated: CASSHQGEGGYTF.

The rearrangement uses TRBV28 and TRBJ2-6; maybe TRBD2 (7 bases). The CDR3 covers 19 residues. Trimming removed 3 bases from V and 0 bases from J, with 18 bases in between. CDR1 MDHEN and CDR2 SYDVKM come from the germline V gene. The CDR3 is CASSFFGGRVPSGANVLTF. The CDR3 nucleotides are TGTGCCAGCAGTTTTTTCGGGGGGCGAGTCCCCTCTGGGGCCAACGTCCTGACTTTC.

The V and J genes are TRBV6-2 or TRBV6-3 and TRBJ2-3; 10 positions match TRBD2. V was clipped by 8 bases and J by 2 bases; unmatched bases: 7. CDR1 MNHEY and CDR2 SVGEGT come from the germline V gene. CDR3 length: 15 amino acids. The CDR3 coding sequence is TGTGCCAGCGCGAGTGGGACTAGCGACACAGATACGCAGTATTTT. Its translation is CASASGTSDTDTQYF.

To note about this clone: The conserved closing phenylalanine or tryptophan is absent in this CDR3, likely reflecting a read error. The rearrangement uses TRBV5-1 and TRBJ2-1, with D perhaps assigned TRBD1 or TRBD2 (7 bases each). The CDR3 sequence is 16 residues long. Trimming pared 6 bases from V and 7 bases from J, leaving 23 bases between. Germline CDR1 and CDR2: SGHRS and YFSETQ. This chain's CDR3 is CASTSYSGRGGNEQFS. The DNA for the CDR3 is TGCGCCAGCACCTCGTACTCCGGCAGGGGGGGGAATGAGCAGTTCTCC.

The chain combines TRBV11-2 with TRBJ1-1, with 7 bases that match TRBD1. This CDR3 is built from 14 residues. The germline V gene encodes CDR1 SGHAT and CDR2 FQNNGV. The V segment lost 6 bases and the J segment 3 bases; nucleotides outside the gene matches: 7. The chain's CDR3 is CASRSGGGYTEAFF. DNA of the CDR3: TGTGCCAGCAGGTCAGGGGGAGGTTACACTGAAGCTTTCTTT.

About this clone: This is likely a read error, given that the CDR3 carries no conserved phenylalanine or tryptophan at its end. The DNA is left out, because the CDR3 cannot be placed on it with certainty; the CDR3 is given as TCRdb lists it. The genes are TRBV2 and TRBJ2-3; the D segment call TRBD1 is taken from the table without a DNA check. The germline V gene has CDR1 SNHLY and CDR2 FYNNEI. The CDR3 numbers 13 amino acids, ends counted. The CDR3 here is CASRQGPTDTQNV.

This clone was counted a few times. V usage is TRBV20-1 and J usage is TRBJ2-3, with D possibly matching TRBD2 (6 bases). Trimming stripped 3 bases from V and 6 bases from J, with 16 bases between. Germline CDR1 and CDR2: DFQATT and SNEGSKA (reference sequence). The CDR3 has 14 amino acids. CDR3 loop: CSARRRRGIDTQYF. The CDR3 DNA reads TGCAGTGCTAGGAGGAGGAGGGGTATTGATACGCAGTATTTT.

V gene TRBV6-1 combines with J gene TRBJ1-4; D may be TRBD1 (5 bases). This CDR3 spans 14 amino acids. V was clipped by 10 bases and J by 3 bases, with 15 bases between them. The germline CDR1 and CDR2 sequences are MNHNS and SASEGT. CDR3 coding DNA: TGTGCCACTAATACAGGAGACCCTAATGAAAAACTGTTTTTT. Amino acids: CATNTGDPNEKLFF.